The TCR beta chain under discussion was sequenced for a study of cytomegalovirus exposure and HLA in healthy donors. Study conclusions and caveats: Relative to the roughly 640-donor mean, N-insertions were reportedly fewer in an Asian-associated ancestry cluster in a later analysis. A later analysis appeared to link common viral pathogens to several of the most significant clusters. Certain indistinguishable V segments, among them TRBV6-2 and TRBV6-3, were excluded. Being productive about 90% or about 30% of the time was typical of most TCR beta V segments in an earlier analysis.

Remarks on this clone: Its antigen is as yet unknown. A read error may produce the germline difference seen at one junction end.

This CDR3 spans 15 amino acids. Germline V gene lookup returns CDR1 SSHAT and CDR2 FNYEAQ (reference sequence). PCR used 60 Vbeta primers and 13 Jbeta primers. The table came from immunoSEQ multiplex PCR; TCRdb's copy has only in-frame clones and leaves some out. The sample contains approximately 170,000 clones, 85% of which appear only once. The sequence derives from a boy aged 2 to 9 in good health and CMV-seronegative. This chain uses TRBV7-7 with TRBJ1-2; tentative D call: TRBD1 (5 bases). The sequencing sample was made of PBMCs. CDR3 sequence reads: CASSFTGPSNHGYTF. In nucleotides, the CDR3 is TGTGCCAGCAGCTTCACAGGCCCCAGTAACCATGGCTACACCTTC.